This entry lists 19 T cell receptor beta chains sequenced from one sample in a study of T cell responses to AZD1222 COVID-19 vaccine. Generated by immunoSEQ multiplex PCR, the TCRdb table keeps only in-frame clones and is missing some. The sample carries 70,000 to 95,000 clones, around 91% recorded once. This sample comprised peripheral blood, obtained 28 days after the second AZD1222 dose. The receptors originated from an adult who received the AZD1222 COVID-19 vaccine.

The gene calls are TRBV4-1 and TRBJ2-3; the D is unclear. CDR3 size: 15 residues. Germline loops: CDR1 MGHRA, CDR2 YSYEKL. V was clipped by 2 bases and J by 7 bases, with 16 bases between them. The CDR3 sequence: CASSQTNGYPNTQYF. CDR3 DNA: TGCGCCAGCAGCCAAACGAACGGGTATCCGAATACGCAGTATTTT.

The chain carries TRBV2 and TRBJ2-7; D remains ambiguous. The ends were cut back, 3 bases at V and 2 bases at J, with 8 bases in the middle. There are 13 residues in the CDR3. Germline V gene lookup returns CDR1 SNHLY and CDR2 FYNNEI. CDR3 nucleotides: TGTGCCAGCAGTGAGGGGTCCACCTACGAGCAGTACTTC. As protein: CASSEGSTYEQYF.

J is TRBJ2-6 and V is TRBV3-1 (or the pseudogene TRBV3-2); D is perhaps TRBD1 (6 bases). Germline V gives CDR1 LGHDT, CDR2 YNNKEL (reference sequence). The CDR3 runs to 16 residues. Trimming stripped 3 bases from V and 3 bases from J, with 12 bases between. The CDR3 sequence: CASSHTGKVGANVLTF. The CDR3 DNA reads TGTGCCAGCAGCCACACAGGGAAAGTTGGGGCCAACGTCCTGACTTTC.

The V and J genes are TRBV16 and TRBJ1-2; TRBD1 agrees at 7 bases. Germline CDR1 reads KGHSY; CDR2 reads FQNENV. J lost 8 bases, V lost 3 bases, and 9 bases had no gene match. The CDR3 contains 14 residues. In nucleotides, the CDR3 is TGTGCCAGCAGCCATTCCGGACAGGCCGGAGGCTACACCTTC. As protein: CASSHSGQAGGYTF. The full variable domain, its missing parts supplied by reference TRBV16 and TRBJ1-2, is GEEVAQTPKHLVRGEGQKAKLYCAPIKGHSYVFWYQQVLKNEFKFLISFQNENVFDETGMPKERFSAKCLPNSPCSLEIQATKLEDSAVYFCASSHSGQAGGYTFGSGTRLTVV.

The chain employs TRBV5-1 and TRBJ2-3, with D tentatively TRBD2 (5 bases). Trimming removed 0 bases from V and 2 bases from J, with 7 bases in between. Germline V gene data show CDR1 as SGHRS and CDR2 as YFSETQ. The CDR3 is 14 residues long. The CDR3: CASSLGGYTDTQYF. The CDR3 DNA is TGCGCCAGCAGCTTGGGAGGGTACACAGATACGCAGTATTTT.

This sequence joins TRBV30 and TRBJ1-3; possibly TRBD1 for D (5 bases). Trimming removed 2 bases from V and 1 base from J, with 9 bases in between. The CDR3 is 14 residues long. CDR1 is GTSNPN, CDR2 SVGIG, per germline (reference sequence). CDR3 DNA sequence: TGTGCCTGGAGTAAGGGGAATTCTGGAAACACCATATATTTT. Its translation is CAWSKGNSGNTIYF.

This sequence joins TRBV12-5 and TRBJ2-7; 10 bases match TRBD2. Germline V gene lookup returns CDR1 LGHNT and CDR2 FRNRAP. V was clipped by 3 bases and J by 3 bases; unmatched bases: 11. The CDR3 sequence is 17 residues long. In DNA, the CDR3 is TGTGCTAGTGGTTTCCCCACCGGGGGGACTAGCGTCTACGAGCAGTACTTC. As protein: CASGFPTGGTSVYEQYF.

CDR3 bases: TGTGCCAGCAGTTCAGACTCCTACGAGCAGTACTTC. Translation: CASSSDSYEQYF. This sequence joins TRBV6-5 and TRBJ2-7; no clear D gene. Trimming took off 4 bases at V and 0 bases at J, with 4 bases between the two ends. The germline V gene encodes CDR1 MNHEY and CDR2 SVGAGI. This CDR3 comprises 12 residues.

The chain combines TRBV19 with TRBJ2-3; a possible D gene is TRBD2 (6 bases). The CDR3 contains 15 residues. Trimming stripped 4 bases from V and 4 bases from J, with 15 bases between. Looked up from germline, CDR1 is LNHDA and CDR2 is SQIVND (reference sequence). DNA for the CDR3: TGTGCCAGTAGTACAGCGTGGGGACTTCCAGATACGCAGTATTTT. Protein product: CASSTAWGLPDTQYF.

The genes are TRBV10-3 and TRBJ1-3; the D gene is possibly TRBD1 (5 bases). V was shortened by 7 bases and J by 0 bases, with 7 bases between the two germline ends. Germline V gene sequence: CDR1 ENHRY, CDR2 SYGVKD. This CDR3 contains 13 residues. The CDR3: CAITDSSGNTIYF. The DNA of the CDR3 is TGTGCCATCACAGACAGCTCTGGAAACACCATATATTTT.

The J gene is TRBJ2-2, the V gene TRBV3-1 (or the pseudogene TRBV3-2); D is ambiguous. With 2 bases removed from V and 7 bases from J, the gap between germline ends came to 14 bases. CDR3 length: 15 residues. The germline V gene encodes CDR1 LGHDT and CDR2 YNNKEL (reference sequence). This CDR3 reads CASSQTTRLGGELFF. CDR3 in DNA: TGTGCCAGCAGCCAAACGACGCGGCTAGGCGGGGAGCTGTTTTTT.

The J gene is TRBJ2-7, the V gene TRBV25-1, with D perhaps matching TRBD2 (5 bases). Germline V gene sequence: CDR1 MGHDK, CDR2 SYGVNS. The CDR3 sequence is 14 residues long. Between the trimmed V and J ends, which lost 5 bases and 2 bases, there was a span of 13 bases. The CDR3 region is CASSYWTAPYEQYF. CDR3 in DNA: TGTGCCAGCAGTTATTGGACTGCCCCCTACGAGCAGTACTTC.

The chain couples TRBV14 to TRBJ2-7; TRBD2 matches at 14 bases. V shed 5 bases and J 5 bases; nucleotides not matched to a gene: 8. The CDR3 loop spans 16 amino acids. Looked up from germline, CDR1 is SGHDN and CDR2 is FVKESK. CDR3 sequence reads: CASSFRTGLAGDEQYF. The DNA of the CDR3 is TGTGCCAGCAGCTTTCGGACGGGACTAGCGGGAGACGAGCAGTACTTC.

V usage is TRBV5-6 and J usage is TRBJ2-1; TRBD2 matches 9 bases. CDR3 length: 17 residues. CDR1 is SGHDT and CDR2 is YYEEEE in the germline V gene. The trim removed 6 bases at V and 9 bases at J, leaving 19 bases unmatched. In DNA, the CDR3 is TGTGCCAGCACCGAATCCTTGGAGCTAGCGGGGAAAGGTGAGCAGTTCTTC. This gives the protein CASTESLELAGKGEQFF.

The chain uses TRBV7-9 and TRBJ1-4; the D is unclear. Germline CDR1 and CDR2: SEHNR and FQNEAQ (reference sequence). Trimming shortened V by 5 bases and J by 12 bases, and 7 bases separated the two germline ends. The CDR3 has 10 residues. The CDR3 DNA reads TGTGCCAGCAGCCCTGGGGAACTGTTTTTT. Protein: CASSPGELFF. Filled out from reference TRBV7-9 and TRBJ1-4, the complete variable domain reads DTGVSQNPRHKITKRGQNVTFRCDPISEHNRLYWYRQTLGQGPEFLTYFQNEAQLEKSRLLSDRFSAERPKGSFSTLEIQRTEQGDSAMYLCASSPGELFFGSGTQLSVL.

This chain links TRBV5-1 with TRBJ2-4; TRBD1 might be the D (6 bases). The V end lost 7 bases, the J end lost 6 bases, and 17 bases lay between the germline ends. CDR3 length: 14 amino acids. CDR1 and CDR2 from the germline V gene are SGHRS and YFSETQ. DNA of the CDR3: TGCGCCAGCGGAGTTCAGGGGATGGGAAACATTCAGTACTTC. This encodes CASGVQGMGNIQYF. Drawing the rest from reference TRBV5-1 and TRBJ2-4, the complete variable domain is KAGVTQTPRYLIKTRGQQVTLSCSPISGHRSVSWYQQTPGQGLQFLFEYFSETQRNKGNFPGRFSGRQFSNSRSEMNVSTLELGDSALYLCASGVQGMGNIQYFGAGTRLSVL.

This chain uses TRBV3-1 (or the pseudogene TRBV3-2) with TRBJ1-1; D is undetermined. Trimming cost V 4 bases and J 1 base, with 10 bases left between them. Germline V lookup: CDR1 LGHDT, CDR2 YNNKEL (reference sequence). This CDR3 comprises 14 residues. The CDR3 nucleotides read TGTGCCAGCAGCCCCGGTGAGGGGAACACTGAAGCTTTCTTT. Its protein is CASSPGEGNTEAFF.

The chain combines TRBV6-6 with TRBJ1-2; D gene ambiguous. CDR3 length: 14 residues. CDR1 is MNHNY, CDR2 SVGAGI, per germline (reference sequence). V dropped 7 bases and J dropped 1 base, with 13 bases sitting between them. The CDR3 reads CASTVTQSNYGYTF. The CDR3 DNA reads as TGTGCCAGCACGGTCACACAGAGTAACTATGGCTACACCTTC.

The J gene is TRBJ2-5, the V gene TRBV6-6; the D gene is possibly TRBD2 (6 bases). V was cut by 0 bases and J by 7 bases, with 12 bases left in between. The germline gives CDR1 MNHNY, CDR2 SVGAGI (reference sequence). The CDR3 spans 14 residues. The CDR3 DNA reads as TGTGCCAGCAGTTACTCTAGGGACGGGGGGACCCAGTACTTC. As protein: CASSYSRDGGTQYF.